This T cell receptor (beta chain) was profiled in a study of CD8+ T cells in alopecia areata. Across the whole study: A regimen of oral tofacitinib, 5 to 10 mg twice daily, was given to treated patients. Whole-study results and caveats: Tofacitinib delivered significant drops in scalp clonality and in expanded CD8+ clones among the top 100. While tofacitinib was given, many expanded lesional clones persisted in scalp and blood. Normal skin's resident alphabeta T cells are sequenced alongside lesional scalp T cells.

With regard to this clone: Its antigen is not identified.

As for treatment: oral pan-JAK inhibitor, 5-10 mg twice daily. cDNA serving as the sequencing template came from extracted, reverse transcribed RNA. Measured with immunoSEQ multiplex PCR; TCRdb has only the in-frame clones, and not every one. The data show about 210,000 clones, 66% seen once. The TCR originated in a human donor with alopecia areata. The source material was CD4+ T cells sorted from blood, sampled between weeks 43 and 45, from a patient treated with tofacitinib.

The CDR3 DNA sequence: TGTGCCAGCAGCGCTACAGGGGACGAGCAGTACTTC. It codes for CASSATGDEQYF. This sequence joins TRBV9 and TRBJ2-7, with 7 positions matching TRBD1. The ends lost 3 bases at V and 5 bases at J; junction bases unmatched: 2. The CDR3 runs 12 residues. Germline CDR1 SGDLS, CDR2 YYNGEE.